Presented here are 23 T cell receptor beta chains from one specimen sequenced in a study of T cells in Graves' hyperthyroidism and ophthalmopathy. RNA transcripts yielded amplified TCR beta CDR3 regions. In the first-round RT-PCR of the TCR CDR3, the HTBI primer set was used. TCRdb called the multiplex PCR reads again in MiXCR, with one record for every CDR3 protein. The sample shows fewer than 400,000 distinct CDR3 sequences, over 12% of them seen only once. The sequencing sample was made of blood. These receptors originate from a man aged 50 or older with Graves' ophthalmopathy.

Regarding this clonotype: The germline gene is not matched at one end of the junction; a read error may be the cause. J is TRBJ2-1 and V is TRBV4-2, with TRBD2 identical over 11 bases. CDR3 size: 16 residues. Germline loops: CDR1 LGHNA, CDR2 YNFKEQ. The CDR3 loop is CASSLNLAGGYHEQFF. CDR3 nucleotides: TGTGCCAGCAGCCTCAACCTAGCGGGAGGCTACCATGAGCAGTTCTTC.

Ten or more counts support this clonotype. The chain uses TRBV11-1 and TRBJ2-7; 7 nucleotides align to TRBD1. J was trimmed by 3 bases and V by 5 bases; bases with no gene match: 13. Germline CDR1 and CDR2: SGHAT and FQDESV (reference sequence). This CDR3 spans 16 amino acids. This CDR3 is CASSPKRTGFDYEQYF. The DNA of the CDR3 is TGTGCCAGCAGCCCAAAACGGACAGGATTCGACTACGAGCAGTACTTC.

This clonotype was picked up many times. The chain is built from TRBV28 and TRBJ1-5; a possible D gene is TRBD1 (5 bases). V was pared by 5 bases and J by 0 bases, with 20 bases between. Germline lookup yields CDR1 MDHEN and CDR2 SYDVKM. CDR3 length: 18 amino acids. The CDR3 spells CASSLIPLTAHSNQPQHF. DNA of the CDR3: TGTGCCAGCAGTCTTATTCCCTTGACAGCTCATAGCAATCAGCCCCAGCATTTT.

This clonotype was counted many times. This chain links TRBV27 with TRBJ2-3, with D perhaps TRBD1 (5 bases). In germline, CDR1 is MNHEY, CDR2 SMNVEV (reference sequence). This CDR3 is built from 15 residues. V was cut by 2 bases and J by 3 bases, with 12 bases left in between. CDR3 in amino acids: CASSLSRQSTDTQYF. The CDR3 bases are TGTGCCAGCAGTTTAAGTAGACAGTCTACAGATACGCAGTATTTT.

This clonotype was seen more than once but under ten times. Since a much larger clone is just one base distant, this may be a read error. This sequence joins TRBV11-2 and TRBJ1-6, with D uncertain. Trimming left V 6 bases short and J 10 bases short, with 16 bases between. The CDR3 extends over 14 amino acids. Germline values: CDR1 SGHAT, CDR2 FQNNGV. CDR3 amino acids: CASSSREFESPLHF. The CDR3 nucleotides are TGTGCCAGCAGTAGCCGGGAGTTCGAGTCACCCCTCCACTTT.

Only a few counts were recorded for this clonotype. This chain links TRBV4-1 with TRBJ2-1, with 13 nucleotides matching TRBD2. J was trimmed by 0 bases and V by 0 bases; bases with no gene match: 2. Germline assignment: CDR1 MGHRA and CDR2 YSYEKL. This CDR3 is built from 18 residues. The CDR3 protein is CASSQELAGGSSYNEQFF. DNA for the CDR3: TGCGCCAGCAGCCAAGAACTAGCGGGAGGGAGCTCCTACAATGAGCAGTTCTTC.

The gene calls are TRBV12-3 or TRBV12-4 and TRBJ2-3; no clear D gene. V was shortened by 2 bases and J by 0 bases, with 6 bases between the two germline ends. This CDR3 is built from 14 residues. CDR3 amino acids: CASSLLWSTDTQYF. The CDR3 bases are TGTGCCAGCAGTTTATTGTGGAGCACAGATACGCAGTATTTT.

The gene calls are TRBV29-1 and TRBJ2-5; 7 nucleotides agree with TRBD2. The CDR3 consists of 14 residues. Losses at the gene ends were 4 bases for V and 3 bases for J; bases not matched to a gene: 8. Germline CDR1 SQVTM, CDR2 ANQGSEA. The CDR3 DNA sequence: TGCAGCGTTGGTGGGAGGGCCTTTAAAGAGACCCAGTACTTC. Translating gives CSVGGRAFKETQYF.

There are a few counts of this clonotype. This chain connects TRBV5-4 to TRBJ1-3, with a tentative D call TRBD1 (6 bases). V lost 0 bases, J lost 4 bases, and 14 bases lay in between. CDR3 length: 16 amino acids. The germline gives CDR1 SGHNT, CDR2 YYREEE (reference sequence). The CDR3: CASSLGTDRLGNTIYF. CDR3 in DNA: TGTGCCAGCAGCTTGGGGACAGACCGGTTGGGAAACACCATATATTTT. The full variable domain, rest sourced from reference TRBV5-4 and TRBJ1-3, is ETGVTQSPTHLIKTRGQQVTLRCSSQSGHNTVSWYQQALGQGPQFIFQYYREEENGRGNFPPRFSGLQFPNYSSELNVNALELDDSALYLCASSLGTDRLGNTIYFGEGSWLTVV.

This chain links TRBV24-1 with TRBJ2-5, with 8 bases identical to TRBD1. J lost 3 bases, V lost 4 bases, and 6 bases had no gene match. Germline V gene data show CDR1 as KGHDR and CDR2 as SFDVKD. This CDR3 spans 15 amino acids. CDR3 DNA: TGTGCCACCAGTGACAAGGGACAGGAGAAAGAGACCCAGTACTTC. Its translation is CATSDKGQEKETQYF.

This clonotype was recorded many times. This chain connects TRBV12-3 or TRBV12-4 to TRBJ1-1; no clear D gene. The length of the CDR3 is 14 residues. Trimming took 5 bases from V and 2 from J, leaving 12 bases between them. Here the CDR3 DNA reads TGTGCCAGCAGTCTCAGGAGGACTAACACTGAAGCTTTCTTT. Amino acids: CASSLRRTNTEAFF.

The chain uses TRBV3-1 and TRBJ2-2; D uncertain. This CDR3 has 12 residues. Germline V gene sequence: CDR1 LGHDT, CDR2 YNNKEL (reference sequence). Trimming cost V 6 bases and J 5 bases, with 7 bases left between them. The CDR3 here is CASSEQTGELFF. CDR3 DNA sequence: TGTGCCAGCAGTGAGCAGACCGGGGAGCTGTTTTTT.

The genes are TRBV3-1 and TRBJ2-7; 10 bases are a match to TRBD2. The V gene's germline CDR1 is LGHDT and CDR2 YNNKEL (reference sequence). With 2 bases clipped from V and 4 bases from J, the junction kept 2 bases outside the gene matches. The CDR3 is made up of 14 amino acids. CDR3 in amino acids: CASSQPGLAYEQYF. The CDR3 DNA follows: TGTGCCAGCAGCCAACCGGGACTAGCGTACGAGCAGTACTTC.

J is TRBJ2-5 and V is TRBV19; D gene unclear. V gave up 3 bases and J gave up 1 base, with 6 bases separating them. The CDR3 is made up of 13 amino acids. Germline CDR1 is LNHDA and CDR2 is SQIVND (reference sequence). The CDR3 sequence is CASSIAAQETQYF. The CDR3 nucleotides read TGTGCCAGTAGTATTGCAGCCCAAGAGACCCAGTACTTC.

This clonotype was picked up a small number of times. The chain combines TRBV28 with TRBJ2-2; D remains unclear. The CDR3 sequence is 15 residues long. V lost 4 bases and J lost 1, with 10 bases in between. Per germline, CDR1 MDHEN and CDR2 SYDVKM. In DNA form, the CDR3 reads TGTGCCAGCAGTTCATGGAGTTTGAACACCGGGGAGCTGTTTTTT. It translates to CASSSWSLNTGELFF.

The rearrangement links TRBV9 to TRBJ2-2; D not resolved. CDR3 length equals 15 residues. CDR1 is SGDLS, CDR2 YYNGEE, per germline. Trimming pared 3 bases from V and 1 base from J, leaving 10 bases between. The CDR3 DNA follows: TGTGCCAGCAGCGCCATCGGACGGAACACCGGGGAGCTGTTTTTT. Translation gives CASSAIGRNTGELFF.

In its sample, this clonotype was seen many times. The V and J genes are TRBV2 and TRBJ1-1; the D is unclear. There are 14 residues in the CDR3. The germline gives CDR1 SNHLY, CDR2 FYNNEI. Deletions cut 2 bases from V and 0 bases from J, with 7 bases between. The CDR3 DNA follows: TGTGCCAGCAGTGAAATGGGCGTGAACACTGAAGCTTTCTTT. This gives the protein CASSEMGVNTEAFF. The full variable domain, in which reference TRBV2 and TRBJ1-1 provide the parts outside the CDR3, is EPEVTQTPSHQVTQMGQEVILRCVPISNHLYFYWYRQILGQKVEFLVSFYNNEISEKSEIFDDQFSVERPDGSNFTLKIRSTKLEDSAMYFCASSEMGVNTEAFFGQGTRLTVV.

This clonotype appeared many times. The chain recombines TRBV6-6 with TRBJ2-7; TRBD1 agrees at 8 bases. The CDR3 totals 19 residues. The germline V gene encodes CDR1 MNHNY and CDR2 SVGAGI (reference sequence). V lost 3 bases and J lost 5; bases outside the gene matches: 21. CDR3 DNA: TGTGCCAGCAGTTATTCGGAAGAGGACAGGGAGTTTCTTCCCAACGAGCAGTACTTC. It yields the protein CASSYSEEDREFLPNEQYF.

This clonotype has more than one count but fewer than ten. DNA for the CDR3: TGTGCCAGCAGCGTGGGTGTGCATAGCACAGATACGCAGTATTTT. As protein: CASSVGVHSTDTQYF. V and J are TRBV9 and TRBJ2-3, with D hard to call. From germline, CDR1 is SGDLS and CDR2 YYNGEE. The CDR3 runs to 15 residues. Between the trimmed V and J ends, which lost 2 bases and 0 bases, there was a span of 10 bases.

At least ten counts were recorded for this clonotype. As DNA, the CDR3 is TGTGCCAGCAGCCCGGCGGCTAGCGGGAGGGGGTGGGATGAGCAGTTCTTC. This gives the protein CASSPAASGRGWDEQFF. The chain combines TRBV5-5 with TRBJ2-1; 12 bases agree with TRBD2. CDR1 is SGHKS and CDR2 is YYEKEE in the germline V gene (reference sequence). This CDR3 is 17 amino acids long. After removal of 4 bases from V and 8 bases from J, the junction contained 13 bases not matched to a gene.

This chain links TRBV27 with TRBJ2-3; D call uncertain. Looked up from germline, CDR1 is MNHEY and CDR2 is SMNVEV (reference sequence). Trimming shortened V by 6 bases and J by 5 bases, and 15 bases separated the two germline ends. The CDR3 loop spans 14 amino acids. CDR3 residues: CASRWRPEGDTQYF. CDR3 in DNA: TGTGCCAGCAGATGGAGACCTGAAGGAGATACGCAGTATTTT.

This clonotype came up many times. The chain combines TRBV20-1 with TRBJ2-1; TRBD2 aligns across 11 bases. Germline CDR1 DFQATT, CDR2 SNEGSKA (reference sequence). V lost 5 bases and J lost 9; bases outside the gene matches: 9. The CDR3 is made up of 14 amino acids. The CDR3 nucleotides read TGCAGTGCTCCCCGACTAGCGGGATGGAGTGAGCAGTTCTTC. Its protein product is CSAPRLAGWSEQFF.

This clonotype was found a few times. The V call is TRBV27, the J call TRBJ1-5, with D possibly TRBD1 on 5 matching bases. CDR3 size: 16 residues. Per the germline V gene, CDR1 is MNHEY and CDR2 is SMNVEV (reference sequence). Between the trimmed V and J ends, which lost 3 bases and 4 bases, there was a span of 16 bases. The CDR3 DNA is TGTGCCAGCAGTTTGGGGGGTAGGGCGCGAAATCAGCCCCAGCATTTT. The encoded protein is CASSLGGRARNQPQHF.